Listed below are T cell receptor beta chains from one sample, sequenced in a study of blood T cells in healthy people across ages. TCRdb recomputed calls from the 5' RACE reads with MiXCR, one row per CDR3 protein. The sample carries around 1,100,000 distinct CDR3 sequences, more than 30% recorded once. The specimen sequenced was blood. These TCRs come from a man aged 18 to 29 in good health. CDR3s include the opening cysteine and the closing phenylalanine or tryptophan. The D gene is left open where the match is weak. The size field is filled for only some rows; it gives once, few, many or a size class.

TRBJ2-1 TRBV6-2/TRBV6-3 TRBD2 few TGTGCCAGCAGTTTTGGGACTAGCGGGGTGGCCGGCAATGAGCAGTTCTTC CASSFGTSGVAGNEQFF
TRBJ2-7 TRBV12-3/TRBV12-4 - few TGTGCCAGCAGTTTAGCCAGGGACGGCGAGCAGTACTTC CASSLARDGEQYF
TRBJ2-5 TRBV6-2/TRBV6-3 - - TGTGCCAGCAGGCCCTCCGGGGCCGCTCGGGAGACCCAGTACTTC CASRPSGAARETQYF
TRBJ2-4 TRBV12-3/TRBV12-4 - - TGTGCCAGCAGTTTGGGTCAGCGATACAATGAGCAGTACTTC CASSLGQRYNEQYF
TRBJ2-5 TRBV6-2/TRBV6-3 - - TGTGCCAGCAGTTACTCTGCGCGAAACCAAGAGACCCAGTACTTC CASSYSARNQETQYF
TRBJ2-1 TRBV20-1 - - TGCAGTGCTAGAGGCGGCAGGGCGTACAATGAGCAGTTCTTC CSARGGRAYNEQFF
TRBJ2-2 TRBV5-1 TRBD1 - TGCGCCAGCAGACCTACGGGACAGGTATACACCGGGGAGCTGTTTTTT CASRPTGQVYTGELFF
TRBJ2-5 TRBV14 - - TGTGCCAGCAGCCTGACGACAGTGACTCAGTACTTC CASSLTTVTQYF
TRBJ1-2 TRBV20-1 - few TGCAGTGCTAGCAGCCCGGGAGCTAACTATGGCTACACCTTC CSASSPGANYGYTF
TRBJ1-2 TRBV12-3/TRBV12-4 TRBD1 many TGTGCCAGCAGGGGGGACAGCTATAACTATGGCTACACCTTC CASRGDSYNYGYTF
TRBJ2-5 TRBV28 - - TGTGCCAGCACCATACGAGGGGTCCAAGAGACCCAGTACTTC CASTIRGVQETQYF
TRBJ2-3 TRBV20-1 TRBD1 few TGCAGTGCTAGAGGAGCGACAGGGCGAGGGACAGATACGCAGTATTTT CSARGATGRGTDTQYF
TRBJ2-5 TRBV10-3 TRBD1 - TGTGCCATCAGTGAGTCCAGGACAGGGCAGGCAGAGACCCAGTACTTC CAISESRTGQAETQYF
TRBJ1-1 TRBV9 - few TGTGCCAGCAGCCCAGGGAAGGTGAACACTGAAGCTTTCTTT CASSPGKVNTEAFF
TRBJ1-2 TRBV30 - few TGTGCCTGGAGTGTACGCAGGGGCAACTATGGCTACACCTTC CAWSVRRGNYGYTF
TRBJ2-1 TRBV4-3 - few TGCGCCAGCAGCCCAAAATTGGACAGATTATACAATGAGCAGTTCTTC CASSPKLDRLYNEQFF
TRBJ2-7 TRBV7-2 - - TGTGCCAGCAGCTTATACTTCACGGGAGCCTACGAGCAGTACTTC CASSLYFTGAYEQYF
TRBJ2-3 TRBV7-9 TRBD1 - TGTGCCAGCAGCTTAGGAGACAGGGTCTTGTTAGATACGCAGTATTTT CASSLGDRVLLDTQYF
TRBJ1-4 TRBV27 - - TGTGCCAGCCCCCTACTAACTAATGAAAAACTGTTTTTT CASPLLTNEKLFF
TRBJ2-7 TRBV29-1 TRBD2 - TGCAGCGTTGAGGGCGAGCGGGGGTCGTCCTACGAGCAGTACTTC CSVEGERGSSYEQYF
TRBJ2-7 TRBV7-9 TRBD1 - TGTGCCAGCAGCTTCCCATCAGGGACAGCGATTTACGAGCAGTACTTC CASSFPSGTAIYEQYF
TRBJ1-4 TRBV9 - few TGTGCCAGCAGCGGACGAGGGGGGACCTTTGAAAAACTGTTTTTT CASSGRGGTFEKLFF
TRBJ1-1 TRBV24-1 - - TGTGCCACCAGTGACCGGGACTCCCTTGAAGCTTTCTTT CATSDRDSLEAFF
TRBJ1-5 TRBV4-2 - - TGTGCCAGCAGCCAAGATGGTCAGCAGCCCCAGCATTTT CASSQDGQQPQHF
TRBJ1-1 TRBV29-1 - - TGCAGCGTTGAATTAACTGCCGCGACTGAAGCTTTCTTT CSVELTAATEAFF
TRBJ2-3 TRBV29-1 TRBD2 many TGCAGCACTGGGGGGGATGCAGATACGCAGTATTTT CSTGGDADTQYF
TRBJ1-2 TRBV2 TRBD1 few TGTGCCAGCAGCGCCACAGGGGTTAACTATGGCTACACCTTC CASSATGVNYGYTF
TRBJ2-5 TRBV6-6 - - TGTGCCAGCAGTTTGGCGGGGAGCGGAGAGACCCAGTACTTC CASSLAGSGETQYF
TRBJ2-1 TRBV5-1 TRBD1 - TGCGCCAGCAACAGAGAGGGGGCGGGCAATGAGCAGTTCTTC CASNREGAGNEQFF
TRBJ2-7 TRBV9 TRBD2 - TGTGCCAGCAGCGTCGGACTAGCGGGGAGTTCCTACGAGCAGTACTTC CASSVGLAGSSYEQYF
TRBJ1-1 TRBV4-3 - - TGCGCCAGCAGCCAATACCCAGGGGCGGACACTGAAGCTTTCTTT CASSQYPGADTEAFF
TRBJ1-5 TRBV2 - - TGTGCCAGCAGTGAAGGGCGGGGCCGAGACAGCAATCAGCCCCAGCATTTT CASSEGRGRDSNQPQHF
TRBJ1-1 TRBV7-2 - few TGTGCCAGCAGCCCAGGGATTTATAACACTGAAGCTTTCTTT CASSPGIYNTEAFF